Listed below are T cell receptor beta chains from one sample, sequenced in a study of cytomegalovirus exposure and HLA in healthy donors. The protocol was immunoSEQ multiplex PCR, while the TCRdb copy is restricted to in-frame clones and leaves out a portion. The data contain under 150,000 clones, around 85% of them seen just once; the ten biggest clones take up 4.1%. Sequencing was done on a sample of PBMCs. These receptors were obtained from a man aged 40-50 years in good health and CMV-seropositive. The CDR3 runs from the conserved cysteine through the conserved F or W. Each record gives: J gene, clone size, D gene, V gene, CDR3 protein, CDR3 DNA. The D gene is left open where the match is weak. A row's size may be missing; if present it is once, few, many or a size class.

TRBJ1-1,NA,NA,TRBV9,CASSVVTVNTEAFF,TGTGCCAGCAGCGTAGTGACAGTTAACACTGAAGCTTTCTTT
TRBJ2-3,NA,NA,TRBV7-8,CASSRRVGVATDTQYF,TGTGCCAGCAGCCGCCGGGTTGGAGTCGCCACAGATACGCAGTATTTT
TRBJ1-3,NA,NA,TRBV6-5,CASSPAGLSTIYF,TGTGCCAGCAGTCCCGCCGGGTTGAGCACCATATATTTT
TRBJ1-2,NA,NA,TRBV29-1,CSVGTPANYGYTF,TGCAGCGTGGGGACACCAGCTAACTATGGCTACACCTTC
TRBJ2-4,once,NA,TRBV4-3,CASSQGARAKNIQYF,TGCGCCAGCAGCCAAGGGGCCAGAGCCAAAAACATTCAGTACTTC
TRBJ1-6,NA,TRBD1,TRBV19,CASGQVSSYNSPLHF,TGTGCCAGTGGACAGGTTAGCTCCTATAATTCACCCCTCCACTTT
TRBJ1-5,NA,TRBD1,TRBV4-1,CASSSRQGNQPQHF,TGCGCCAGCAGCTCCCGACAGGGGAATCAGCCCCAGCATTTT
TRBJ1-5,NA,NA,TRBV13,CASSEQGAQPQHF,TGTGCCAGCAGCGAACAGGGAGCTCAGCCCCAGCATTTT
TRBJ1-2,NA,TRBD1,TRBV11-2,CASSIPGTGRNYGYTF,TGTGCCAGCAGCATACCCGGGACAGGACGTAACTATGGCTACACCTTC
TRBJ2-1,NA,NA,TRBV11-2,CASSLAPPGSSYNEQFF,TGTGCTAGCAGCTTAGCCCCCCCAGGCAGCTCCTACAATGAGCAGTTCTTC
TRBJ2-2,once,NA,TRBV5-4,CASSSTGSLKRELFF,TGTGCCAGCAGCTCTACCGGGTCCCTGAAAAGGGAGCTGTTTTTT
TRBJ1-6,NA,NA,TRBV6-4,CASSKDGVISPLHF,TGTGCCAGCAGTAAAGACGGGGTGATTTCACCCCTCCACTTT
TRBJ2-2,NA,TRBD2,TRBV7-3,CASSLIGTSYPGELFF,TGTGCCAGCAGCTTAATCGGGACTAGCTACCCCGGGGAGCTGTTTTTT
TRBJ2-1,NA,TRBD2,TRBV4-1,CASSQETSGGNNEQFF,TGCGCCAGCAGCCAAGAAACTAGCGGGGGTAACAATGAGCAGTTCTTC
TRBJ2-7,NA,NA,TRBV15,CATSPRRGSSYEQYF,TGTGCCACCAGCCCCCGAAGGGGGAGCTCCTACGAGCAGTACTTC
TRBJ2-1,NA,TRBD1,TRBV6-5,CASSLRDRFHEQFF,TGTGCCAGCAGCCTCCGGGACAGGTTCCATGAGCAGTTCTTC
TRBJ1-4,NA,TRBD1,TRBV6-5,CASSGRTGAKEKLFF,TGTGCCAGCAGTGGTAGGACAGGGGCAAAGGAAAAACTGTTTTTT